The 21 T cell receptor beta chains below all came from one sample that was sequenced in a study of molecular identifiers for immune sequencing clone quantification. TCRdb independently ran MiXCR on the PCR reads; one entry per CDR3 protein. The sample has about 640,000 distinct CDR3 sequences; about 20% are singletons. Sequenced input: naive CD8+ T cells from blood, with Jurkat cell RNA spiked in. Sample subset: FACS-sorted CD8+CD4-CCR7+CD45RA+ naive T cells. All receptors come from a human donor in good health. Some libraries in this study had Jurkat cell RNA spiked in.

There are many counts of this clonotype. A read error may produce the germline difference seen at one junction end. The V and J genes are TRBV7-9 and TRBJ2-5, with D tentatively TRBD2 (6 bases). Per germline, CDR1 SEHNR and CDR2 FQNEAQ (reference sequence). This CDR3 spans 14 amino acids. CDR3 loop: CASNLGGIQETQYF. CDR3 sequence (DNA): TGTGCCAGCAACTTAGGAGGGATTCAAGAGACCCAGTACTTC.

As regards this clonotype: Given a much more abundant clone one base away, this may be a read error. The J gene is TRBJ2-2, the V gene TRBV27; D is unresolved. Germline CDR1 reads MNHEY; CDR2 reads SMNVEV (reference sequence). The CDR3 is made up of 15 amino acids. The CDR3 reads CAGSPLSQNTGELFF. CDR3 DNA: TGTGCCGGCAGTCCACTCTCCCAGAACACCGGGGAGCTGTTTTTT.

In this sample, this clonotype turned up many times. The rearrangement uses TRBV5-1 and TRBJ2-3, with 8 bases that match TRBD1. Germline V gene data show CDR1 as SGHRS and CDR2 as YFSETQ. V lost 3 bases, J lost 2 bases, and 8 bases stayed unmatched. The CDR3 is made up of 16 amino acids. The CDR3 bases are TGCGCCAGCAGCTCAGGACAGGGTTGGGACACAGATACGCAGTATTTT. Amino acids: CASSSGQGWDTDTQYF.

This clonotype has ten or more counts. V and J are TRBV9 and TRBJ2-3; D gene uncertain. V was shortened by 0 bases and J by 4 bases, with 9 bases between the two germline ends. The germline gives CDR1 SGDLS, CDR2 YYNGEE. CDR3 size: 14 residues. The CDR3 is CASSVASYSDTQYF. The DNA for the CDR3 is TGTGCCAGCAGCGTAGCTTCCTACTCAGATACGCAGTATTTT.

To note about this clonotype: A much larger clone differs by one base, so this may be a read error. The chain uses TRBV7-2 and TRBJ2-2; a possible D gene is TRBD2 (6 bases). This CDR3 comprises 13 residues. CDR1 is SGHTA, CDR2 FQGNSA, per germline. The CDR3 sequence: CASSLVGRGELSF. The CDR3 DNA reads TGTGCCAGCAGCTTAGTGGGTCGCGGGGAGCTGTCTTTT.

Comments on this clonotype: This may stem from a read error, because a much larger clone lies one nucleotide away. The rearrangement links TRBV7-2 to TRBJ1-3, with unresolved D. This CDR3 contains 14 residues. Germline CDR1 SGHTA, CDR2 FQGNSA. The CDR3 protein is CASSYDITGNSIYF. The CDR3 bases are TGTGCCAGCAGTTACGACATAACTGGAAACTCCATATATTTT.

This clonotype has a count of ten or more. The CDR3 nucleotides are TGCAGTGCTAGAGAGATGGCGGGGGGGTTCATCACAGATACGCAGTATTTT. This codes for CSAREMAGGFITDTQYF. The chain carries TRBV20-1 and TRBJ2-3, with 9 bases aligning to TRBD2. CDR1 and CDR2 from the germline V gene are DFQATT and SNEGSKA (reference sequence). The trim removed 0 bases at V and 2 bases at J, leaving 9 bases unmatched. This CDR3 has 17 residues.

Regarding this clonotype: A much larger clone differs from this one at a single base, so this may be a read error. This chain joins TRBV6-2 or TRBV6-3 and TRBJ1-1, with D hard to call. V was trimmed by 6 bases and J by 8 bases, leaving 16 bases between them. Germline V CDR1 and CDR2: MNHEY, SVGEGT. This CDR3 comprises 13 residues. CDR3 sequence (DNA): TGTGCCAGCAGCCGACGTCAGAGGCCCGAAGCTTTCTTT. Translated: CASSRRQRPEAFF.

In the case of this clonotype: This may stem from a read error, because a much larger clone lies one nucleotide away. The V and J genes are TRBV5-8 and TRBJ1-1; the D gene is possibly TRBD1 (5 bases). The CDR3 has 15 amino acids. The germline V gene has CDR1 SGHTS and CDR2 YDEGEE. The V gene lost 0 bases and the J gene lost 7 bases, with 16 bases spanning the gap. In DNA, the CDR3 is TGTGCCAGCAGCTTGGTACAGGTCTTAAAGATTGAAGCTTTCTTT. It encodes CASSLVQVLKIEAFF.

This clonotype was observed many times. The chain joins TRBV9 to TRBJ1-2, with 12 bases identical to TRBD1. Germline trimming cut 4 bases from V and 8 bases from J; bases unmatched to any gene: 6. CDR1 is SGDLS, CDR2 YYNGEE, per germline. The CDR3 runs to 14 residues. CDR3 bases: TGTGCCAGCAGCCAGGGACAGGGGGCGCCCGGCTACACCTTC. As protein: CASSQGQGAPGYTF. The entire variable domain, with the rest obtained from reference TRBV9 and TRBJ1-2, is as follows: DSGVTQTPKHLITATGQRVTLRCSPRSGDLSVYWYQQSLDQGLQFLIQYYNGEERAKGNILERFSAQQFPDLHSELNLSSLELGDSALYFCASSQGQGAPGYTFGSGTRLTVV.

Details on this clonotype: It may be a read error: a sequence one base away is much more abundant. The chain joins TRBV6-2 or TRBV6-3 to TRBJ2-7, with D possibly TRBD2 on 6 matching bases. This CDR3 comprises 12 residues. Germline V lookup: CDR1 MNHEY, CDR2 SVGEGT. DNA for the CDR3: TGTACCACGGCGGGGAGTGGCTACGAGCAGTACTTC. It specifies CTTAGSGYEQYF.

This clonotype was picked up a small number of times. The chain recombines TRBV20-1 with TRBJ1-1; D gene uncertain. Trimming removed 0 bases from V and 4 bases from J, with 18 bases in between. Germline values: CDR1 DFQATT, CDR2 SNEGSKA (reference sequence). The CDR3 contains 16 residues. CDR3: CSARDLILSTTTEAFF. DNA of the CDR3: TGCAGTGCTAGAGATCTAATCTTGAGTACAACCACTGAAGCTTTCTTT.

This clonotype appeared many times. The chain is built from TRBV7-2 and TRBJ2-3, with D possibly being TRBD2 (5 bases). V was pared by 4 bases and J by 1 base, with 9 bases between. Per the germline V gene, CDR1 is SGHTA and CDR2 is FQGNSA. This CDR3 is 14 amino acids long. The DNA for the CDR3 is TGTGCCAGCAGCTCGGTCGGGGGCACAGATACGCAGTATTTT. Translation gives CASSSVGGTDTQYF. Supplemented by reference TRBV7-2 and TRBJ2-3, the full variable domain reads GAGVSQSPSNKVTEKGKDVELRCDPISGHTALYWYRQSLGQGLEFLIYFQGNSAPDKSGLPSDRFSAERTGGSVSTLTIQRTQQEDSAVYLCASSSVGGTDTQYFGPGTRLTVL.

This chain links TRBV19 with TRBJ2-7, with D perhaps given as TRBD1 or TRBD2 (5 bases each). Trimming shortened V by 1 base and J by 4 bases, and 8 bases separated the two germline ends. This CDR3 has 13 residues. Germline V gene data show CDR1 as LNHDA and CDR2 as SQIVND (reference sequence). The CDR3 spells CASSIGDAYEQYF. In nucleotides, the CDR3 is TGTGCCAGTAGTATAGGGGACGCATACGAGCAGTACTTC.

At least ten counts were recorded for this clonotype. This rearrangement joins TRBV6-1 to TRBJ2-5; 10 bases align to TRBD2. Trimming at V came to 2 bases and at J to 3 bases, leaving 3 bases not matched to a gene. This CDR3 region has 15 residues. Germline V gene sequence: CDR1 MNHNS, CDR2 SASEGT. The DNA for the CDR3 is TGTGCCAGCAGTGAATGGACTAGCGGAGAAGAGACCCAGTACTTC. This sequence encodes CASSEWTSGEETQYF.

There are many counts of this clonotype. CDR3 region: CASSPGSGPQETQYF. The CDR3 coding sequence is TGCGCCAGCTCCCCCGGGAGCGGACCACAAGAGACCCAGTACTTC. The chain is built from TRBV4-3 and TRBJ2-5; D is possibly TRBD2 (6 bases). The CDR3 consists of 15 residues. Trimming left V 8 bases short and J 2 bases short, with 18 bases between. From germline, CDR1 is LGHNA and CDR2 YSLEER.

This clonotype was seen ten or more times. This chain joins TRBV11-2 and TRBJ2-5, with D possibly being TRBD2 (5 bases). This CDR3 contains 15 residues. Trimming cost V 1 base and J 3 bases, with 12 bases left between them. Germline CDR1 and CDR2: SGHAT and FQNNGV. The CDR3 nucleotides read TGTGCCAGCAGCTTAGGACTACTATTAAAAGAGACCCAGTACTTC. Its protein product is CASSLGLLLKETQYF.

This clonotype has a count of ten or more. The chain has TRBV28 and TRBJ2-5; D gene uncertain. Germline lookup yields CDR1 MDHEN and CDR2 SYDVKM. The CDR3 length is 15 residues. The V end lost 4 bases, the J end lost 2 bases, and 14 bases lay between the germline ends. The CDR3 sequence: CASSSVRTLQETQYF. The CDR3 DNA follows: TGTGCCAGCAGTTCGGTCCGGACCCTACAAGAGACCCAGTACTTC.

This clonotype was counted at least ten times. This sequence joins TRBV7-9 and TRBJ1-2, with D tentatively TRBD1 (5 bases). The V gene's germline CDR1 is SEHNR and CDR2 FQNEAQ (reference sequence). CDR3 length equals 11 residues. Trimming removed 10 bases from V and 8 bases from J, with 14 bases in between. The CDR3 is CATPRGVGYTF. As DNA, the CDR3 is TGTGCCACCCCGCGGGGGGTCGGCTACACCTTC.

This clonotype came up a few times. V is TRBV7-2 and J is TRBJ2-3; 7 bases map to TRBD2. From germline, CDR1 is SGHTA and CDR2 FQGNSA. The CDR3 contains 16 residues. V trimming: 3 bases; J trimming: 4 bases; junction bases outside the gene matches: 10. The DNA of the CDR3 is TGTGCCAGCAGCTTGGGGGGGGGGTTAGGCGCAGATACGCAGTATTTT. It yields the protein CASSLGGGLGADTQYF. The whole variable domain, remainder taken from reference TRBV7-2 and TRBJ2-3, is GAGVSQSPSNKVTEKGKDVELRCDPISGHTALYWYRQSLGQGLEFLIYFQGNSAPDKSGLPSDRFSAERTGGSVSTLTIQRTQQEDSAVYLCASSLGGGLGADTQYFGPGTRLTVL.

The V gene is TRBV6-5, the J gene TRBJ1-4; D unresolved. CDR1 is MNHEY and CDR2 is SVGAGI in the germline V gene. Deletions cut 5 bases from V and 4 bases from J, with 11 bases between. This CDR3 has 14 amino acids. CDR3 sequence reads: CASSHPRVNEKLFF. The CDR3 DNA sequence: TGTGCCAGCAGTCACCCTCGGGTTAATGAAAAACTGTTTTTT.